The following is a T cell receptor (beta chain) sequence with its context. Its matching antigen is unknown. Specified treatment: approximately nine-day PBMC culture with coronavirus spike peptide pools or control peptides (ViraFEST assay). Following expansion of antigen-specific T cells with peptide pools, ViraFEST then sequenced TCRs. Sequenced with the Oncomine TCR Beta short-read assay was DNA taken from cultured CD4+ T cells. TCRdb independently ran MiXCR on the PCR reads; one entry per CDR3 protein. The data hold about 16,000 distinct CDR3 sequences, with under 40% observed a single time. This sample is drawn from a study of vaccination and CD4 T cells after COVID-19. Across the whole study: Participants were vaccinated with two doses, given as either BNT162b2 or mRNA-1273 vaccine. The stimulating agents, overlapping spike peptides, came from SARS-CoV-2, HCoV-NL63, HCoV-OC43 and HCoV-229E.

Germline assignment: CDR1 MNHEY and CDR2 SVGEGT. The CDR3 consists of 18 residues. V dropped 6 bases and J dropped 0 bases, with 21 bases sitting between them. V gene TRBV6-2 or TRBV6-3 combines with J gene TRBJ1-3, with D unclear. Material: cultured CD4+ T cells from blood. The source of this sequence is a human donor with COVID-19. As DNA, the CDR3 is TGTGCCAGCAGCCATACTCAAAACGGACGGAGCTCTGGAAACACCATATATTTT. Its protein is CASSHTQNGRSSGNTIYF.